Following are 19 T cell receptor beta chains from one sample sequenced in a study of T cell repertoires in cytomegalovirus infection. Their antigens remain unidentified. TCRdb redid the calling of the reads with MiXCR, one entry per CDR3 protein. This table holds some 560,000 distinct CDR3 sequences, over 35% found once. The sample was cultured PBMCs, taken from culture after CMV antigen stimulation. The source of these receptors is a human donor in good health (CMV status not recorded). Some clones in this sample may be carry-over from other donors' samples.

This chain connects TRBV6-2 or TRBV6-3 to TRBJ2-6; D is uncertain. Germline values: CDR1 MNHEY, CDR2 SVGEGT. The CDR3 loop spans 15 amino acids. V lost 0 bases, J lost 1 base, and 4 bases lay in between. The CDR3 DNA reads TGTGCCAGCAGTTACTCTGGATCTGGGGCCAACGTCCTGACTTTC. It translates to CASSYSGSGANVLTF.

This chain connects TRBV23-1 to TRBJ2-3, with D unclear. TRBV23-1 belongs to the ORF category, with a function that is uncertain. CDR3 size: 15 residues. Trimming removed 4 bases at V and 4 bases at J, with 15 bases between. The chain's CDR3 is CASSRLRIVSDTQYF. The CDR3, as DNA: TGCGCCAGCAGTCGCCTCAGAATCGTCTCAGATACGCAGTATTTT.

This rearrangement joins TRBV12-3 or TRBV12-4 to TRBJ2-7; 9 bases line up with TRBD1. The V and J ends lost 3 bases and 6 bases, in that order; junction bases with no gene match: 3. This CDR3 region has 13 residues. CDR3 in DNA: TGTGCCAGCAGTTTTGGGACAGGGTTCGAGCAGTACTTC. Encoded protein: CASSFGTGFEQYF.

V gene TRBV10-2 combines with J gene TRBJ2-2; 10 positions agree with TRBD1. CDR1 is WSHSY, CDR2 SAAADI, per germline. The junction had 7 bases not matched to a gene; V was cut back by 8 bases and J by 1 base. There are 16 residues in the CDR3. In DNA, the CDR3 is TGCGCCAGCCAAACCCGGGACAGGGGGAACACCGGGGAGCTGTTTTTT. Translating it yields CASQTRDRGNTGELFF.

The rearrangement uses TRBV7-2 and TRBJ2-3; a weak D match, TRBD2 (5 bases). CDR1 SGHTA and CDR2 FQGNSA come from the germline V gene. The CDR3 contains 13 residues. V lost 3 bases to trimming and J lost 4 bases, with 8 bases between them. CDR3 residues: CASSFAEADTQYF. Here the CDR3 DNA reads TGTGCCAGCAGCTTCGCGGAGGCAGATACGCAGTATTTT.

V and J are TRBV28 and TRBJ1-2; the D is unclear. Trimming removed 5 bases from V and 4 bases from J, with 11 bases in between. Looked up from germline, CDR1 is MDHEN and CDR2 is SYDVKM. The CDR3 length is 13 residues. The CDR3 is CASSLPVTYGYTF. CDR3 DNA sequence: TGTGCCAGCAGTCTACCAGTCACCTATGGCTACACCTTC.

The table lists this clonotype with many counts. This chain connects TRBV7-8 to TRBJ2-7; the D gene is possibly TRBD2 (5 bases). Trimming removed 4 bases at V and 7 bases at J, with 20 bases between. The CDR3 sequence is 15 residues long. Germline CDR1 SGHVS, CDR2 FQNEAQ. CDR3 protein: CASSSRQNHRGEQYF. Written as DNA, the CDR3 is TGTGCCAGCAGCTCCCGCCAGAACCACCGGGGTGAGCAGTACTTC.

The chain has TRBV25-1 and TRBJ2-3, with 10 bases aligning to TRBD2. Germline CDR1 MGHDK, CDR2 SYGVNS. The length of the CDR3 is 15 residues. J was trimmed by 5 bases and V by 3 bases; bases with no gene match: 5. This CDR3 is CASSESLAGGDTQYF. In nucleotides, the CDR3 is TGTGCCAGCAGTGAGTCGTTAGCGGGAGGAGATACGCAGTATTTT.

J is TRBJ1-5 and V is TRBV7-7; no definite D call. V was trimmed by 5 bases and J by 5 bases, leaving 10 bases between them. Germline CDR1 is SSHAT and CDR2 is FNYEAQ (reference sequence). The CDR3 runs to 13 residues. The CDR3 loop reads CASSPSFDQPQHF. CDR3 nucleotide sequence: TGTGCCAGCAGCCCAAGCTTTGATCAGCCCCAGCATTTT. Drawing the rest from reference TRBV7-7 and TRBJ1-5, the complete variable domain is GAGVSQSPRYKVTKRGQDVTLRCDPISSHATLYWYQQALGQGPEFLTYFNYEAQPDKSGLPSDRFSAERPEGSISTLTIQRTEQRDSAMYRCASSPSFDQPQHFGDGTRLSIL.

The V gene is TRBV27, the J gene TRBJ2-7; 11 bases fit TRBD2. CDR3 size: 15 residues. V trimming: 6 bases; J trimming: 3 bases; junction bases outside the gene matches: 7. Germline-derived CDR1 and CDR2 are MNHEY and SMNVEV (reference sequence). The CDR3 DNA is TGTGCCAGCAGCCTTGGGACTAGCGGAAACTACGAGCAGTACTTC. Translated: CASSLGTSGNYEQYF.

The V call is TRBV20-1, the J call TRBJ1-4; D is perhaps TRBD1 (6 bases). Germline loops: CDR1 DFQATT, CDR2 SNEGSKA (reference sequence). Deletions cut 1 base from V and 4 bases from J, with 16 bases between. This CDR3 comprises 16 residues. The CDR3 nucleotides read TGCAGTGCTAGAGGGACCAAAGGGGGGGATAATGAAAAACTGTTTTTT. Translating gives CSARGTKGGDNEKLFF.

This chain uses TRBV12-3 or TRBV12-4 with TRBJ2-1, with a possible D match to TRBD2 (6 bases). CDR3 size: 12 residues. Trimming removed 11 bases from V and 6 bases from J, with 14 bases in between. The CDR3 loop reads CAGGAGGNEQFF. The CDR3, as DNA: TGTGCCGGGGGAGCGGGTGGCAATGAGCAGTTCTTC.

The sample holds a few counts of this clonotype. The chain joins TRBV5-1 to TRBJ2-3, with 9 bases aligning to TRBD1. The CDR3 is 15 amino acids. The ends lost 3 bases at V and 11 bases at J; junction bases unmatched: 13. Germline lookup yields CDR1 SGHRS and CDR2 YFSETQ. The CDR3 DNA reads as TGCGCCAGCAGCTCGGTCCCGGGACAGGGACAGAAGCAGTATTTT. Residues: CASSSVPGQGQKQYF.

There are a few counts of this clonotype. The chain uses TRBV7-2 and TRBJ2-5; 8 bases fit TRBD1. Trimming removed 1 base from V and 9 bases from J; junction bases left unmatched: 10. In germline, CDR1 is SGHTA, CDR2 FQGNSA. CDR3 length: 15 amino acids. The CDR3 region has the DNA TGTGCCAGCAGCTTAGTCACAGGGGGAACTCCATCCCAGTACTTC. It specifies CASSLVTGGTPSQYF.

J is TRBJ1-2 and V is TRBV20-1; TRBD1 might be the D (5 bases). Germline CDR1 DFQATT, CDR2 SNEGSKA (reference sequence). Trimming took 6 bases from V and 4 from J, leaving 18 bases between them. The CDR3 has 14 amino acids. CDR3 loop: CSASKRQRSYGYTF. DNA of the CDR3: TGCAGTGCCAGCAAGAGACAGAGGAGCTATGGCTACACCTTC.

This clonotype appeared a few times. This chain connects TRBV11-2 to TRBJ2-5; the D call may be TRBD1 or TRBD2 (6 bases each). The V gene's germline CDR1 is SGHAT and CDR2 FQNNGV. The CDR3 has 14 residues. With 7 bases removed from V and 2 bases from J, the gap between germline ends came to 14 bases. The CDR3 loop reads CASTQGGRQETQYF. In DNA form, the CDR3 reads TGTGCCAGCACCCAAGGGGGGAGACAAGAGACCCAGTACTTC.

The chain combines TRBV7-9 with TRBJ2-3; TRBD2 matches 9 bases. The CDR3 is made up of 15 amino acids. In germline, CDR1 is SEHNR, CDR2 FQNEAQ (reference sequence). The ends lost 5 bases at V and 5 bases at J; junction bases unmatched: 8. CDR3: CASSVSGGEVDTQYF. The CDR3 bases are TGTGCCAGCAGCGTTAGCGGGGGAGAGGTAGATACGCAGTATTTT.

This chain connects TRBV4-1 to TRBJ2-1; D gene uncertain. V shed 0 bases and J shed 12 bases, with 12 bases lying between them. The CDR3 runs to 13 residues. Germline lookup yields CDR1 MGHRA and CDR2 YSYEKL. The CDR3 protein is CASSQETSRLQFF. The CDR3 region has the DNA TGCGCCAGCAGCCAAGAGACTTCCCGTTTGCAGTTCTTC.

This chain uses TRBV7-2 with TRBJ1-5, with 9 bases matching TRBD1. The germline CDR1 and CDR2 sequences are SGHTA and FQGNSA. This CDR3 region has 15 residues. V lost 5 bases, J lost 7 bases, and 9 bases stayed unmatched. The CDR3 reads CASSPRLDRGQPQHF. The CDR3 bases are TGTGCCAGCAGCCCCCGCCTCGACAGGGGGCAGCCCCAGCATTTT.